These T cell receptor beta chains were read from a single sample in a study of blood T cell repertoires in COVID-19. The table came from immunoSEQ multiplex PCR; TCRdb's copy has only in-frame clones and leaves some out. There are roughly 220,000 clones in the sample; 86% occur only once, and under 4% lies in the top ten. The sequencing input was PBMCs or T cells enriched from blood (not recorded which). The receptor source for this set is a woman aged 40 to 49 with acute COVID-19. Each CDR3 is given without its conserved first and last residue.

v_call	j_call	cdr3_aa
TRBV12-3/TRBV12-4	TRBJ1-1	ASSRGGTEAF
TRBV5-1	TRBJ2-1	ASSETISSFDEQF
TRBV2	TRBJ2-1	ASRGTLEVSYNEQF
TRBV14	TRBJ1-4	ASSQYGTGDNEKLF
TRBV6-4	TRBJ2-1	ASSEGGGSNEQF
TRBV6-2/TRBV6-3	TRBJ2-7	ASSYQGAYEQY
TRBV19	TRBJ2-5	ASSRIQGTSGPRTD
TRBV19	TRBJ1-1	ASSIDRFGQRKNTEAF
TRBV4-1	TRBJ2-1	ASSQRTGSGNEQF
TRBV10-1	TRBJ2-3	ASSESMRGGQDTQY
TRBV7-2	TRBJ2-1	ASSLLGRAVPSYNEQF
TRBV28	TRBJ2-2	ASSSSGGSGGELF
TRBV7-2	TRBJ2-5	ASSSGQNSEYQETQY
TRBV5-4	TRBJ2-7	ASSLPGGQGHEQY
TRBV5-4	TRBJ1-1	ASSKDTYTEAF
TRBV12-3/TRBV12-4	TRBJ1-5	ARRGKRCQPQH